This TCR beta chain was recorded in a study of CD8 T cells in ankylosing spondylitis. CDR1 and CDR2 from the germline V gene are MNHEY and SMNVEV (reference sequence). This CDR3 has 14 residues. Quantitative molecular-barcoded 5'-RACE generated the TCR beta libraries. TCRdb itself ran the 5' RACE reads through MiXCR, one entry per CDR3 protein. Among 200,000 to 300,000 distinct CDR3 sequences, about 11% were seen once, and the ten largest hold around 2.6%. Study results and caveats: A TCR beta motif made of several highly homologous variants seemed typical of ankylosing spondylitis blood. There was reportedly significant enrichment of clones that were disease-linked in matched ankylosing spondylitis synovial fluid. Disease-linked clones, CD8+, were relatively rare in peripheral blood.

In its sample, this clonotype was seen many times. Its antigen is undetermined. At one boundary the junction diverges from the germline segment, which might be a read error. The sequencing sample was made of blood, either unsorted or a sorted T cell fraction (not recorded which). This TCR derives from a male donor with ankylosing spondylitis or in good health (not recorded which). V and J are TRBV27 and TRBJ2-1; D perhaps matches TRBD1 (5 bases). DNA for the CDR3: TGTGCCAGCAGCTTATCAAGGGGTAGGCATGAGCAGTTCTTC. This translates into CASSLSRGRHEQFF.